The clone carrying this T cell receptor (beta chain) was recorded only once. The data stem from a study of T cell changes during pregnancy in multiple sclerosis. The table came from immunoSEQ multiplex PCR; TCRdb's copy has only in-frame clones and leaves some out. The sample records tens of thousands of clones, roughly 96% being singletons. The clonotype originates from a female donor with multiple sclerosis, enrolled in a pregnancy study. The specimen was CD8+ T cells from peripheral blood mononuclear cells, collected after pregnancy.

Here the CDR3 reads CASSYSRGSFQPQHF. CDR3 coding DNA: TGTGCCAGCAGTTACAGCCGGGGTTCGTTTCAGCCCCAGCATTTT. The chain employs TRBV27 and TRBJ1-5; no reliable D call. V lost 4 bases, J lost 6 bases, and 16 bases lay in between. The CDR3 runs 15 residues. CDR1 and CDR2 (germline): MNHEY, SMNVEV (reference sequence).